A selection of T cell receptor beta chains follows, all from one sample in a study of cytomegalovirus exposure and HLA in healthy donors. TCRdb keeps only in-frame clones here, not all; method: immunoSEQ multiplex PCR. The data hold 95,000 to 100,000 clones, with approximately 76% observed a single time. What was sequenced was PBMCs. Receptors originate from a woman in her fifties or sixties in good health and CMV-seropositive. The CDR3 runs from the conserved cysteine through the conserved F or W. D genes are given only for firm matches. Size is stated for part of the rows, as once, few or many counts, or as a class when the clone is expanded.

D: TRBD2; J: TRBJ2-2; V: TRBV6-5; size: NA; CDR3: CASRYGGRNTGELFF; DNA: TGTGCCAGCAGATACGGCGGGAGGAACACCGGGGAGCTGTTTTTT
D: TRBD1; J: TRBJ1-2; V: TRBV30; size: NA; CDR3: CACSTGGRGYTF; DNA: TGTGCCTGCTCTACAGGGGGCAGGGGCTACACCTTC
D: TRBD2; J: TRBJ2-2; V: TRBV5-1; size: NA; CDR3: CASSPPRAGDTGELFF; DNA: TGCGCCAGCAGCCCGCCGAGAGCGGGAGACACCGGGGAGCTGTTTTTT
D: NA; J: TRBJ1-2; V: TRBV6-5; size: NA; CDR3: CASGRDIGVYGYTF; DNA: TGTGCCAGCGGCCGGGACATCGGTGTCTATGGCTACACCTTC
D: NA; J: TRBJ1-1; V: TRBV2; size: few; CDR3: CASSEAQGTGTEAFF; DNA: TGTGCCAGCAGTGAAGCTCAGGGGACGGGGACTGAAGCTTTCTTT
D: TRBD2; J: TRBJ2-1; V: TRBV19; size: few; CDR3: CASVFIAGGPGEQFF; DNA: TGTGCCAGTGTCTTTATAGCGGGAGGGCCCGGTGAGCAGTTCTTC
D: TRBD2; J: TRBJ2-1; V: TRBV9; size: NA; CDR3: CASSDSGYSYNEQFF; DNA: TGTGCCAGCAGCGATAGCGGGTACTCCTACAATGAGCAGTTCTTC
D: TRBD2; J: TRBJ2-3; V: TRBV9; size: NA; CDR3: CASSLSGPAGGADTQYF; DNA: TGTGCCAGCAGCTTAAGTGGGCCAGCGGGAGGGGCAGATACGCAGTATTTT
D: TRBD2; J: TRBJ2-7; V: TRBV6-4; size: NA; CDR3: CASSDGTSGSQRFF; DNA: TGTGCCAGCAGTGACGGGACTAGCGGGAGTCAAAGGTTCTTC
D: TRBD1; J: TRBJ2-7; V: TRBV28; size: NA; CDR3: CASRGPGTGPYEQYF; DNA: TGTGCCAGCAGGGGACCCGGGACAGGACCCTACGAGCAGTACTTC
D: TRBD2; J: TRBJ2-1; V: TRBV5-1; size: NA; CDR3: CASSLELAGVYNEQFF; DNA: TGCGCCAGCAGCTTGGAACTAGCGGGAGTCTACAATGAGCAGTTCTTC
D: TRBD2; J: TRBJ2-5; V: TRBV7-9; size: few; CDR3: CASSSGLALETQYF; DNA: TGTGCCAGCAGCTCGGGACTAGCGTTGGAGACCCAGTACTTC
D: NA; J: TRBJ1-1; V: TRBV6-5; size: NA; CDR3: CASNPAGMNTEAFF; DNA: TGTGCCAGCAACCCGGCAGGGATGAACACTGAAGCTTTCTTT
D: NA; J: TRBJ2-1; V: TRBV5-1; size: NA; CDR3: CASSYSAGYNEQFF; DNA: TGCGCCAGCAGCTATTCGGCGGGCTACAATGAGCAGTTCTTC
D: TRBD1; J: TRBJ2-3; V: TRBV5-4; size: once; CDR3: CASSLDRVGTDTQYF; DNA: TGTGCCAGCAGCCTCGACAGGGTGGGGACAGATACGCAGTATTTT
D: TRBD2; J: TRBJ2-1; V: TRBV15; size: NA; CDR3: CATSGGLAGNNEQFF; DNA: TGTGCCACCAGCGGAGGACTAGCGGGAAACAATGAGCAGTTCTTC
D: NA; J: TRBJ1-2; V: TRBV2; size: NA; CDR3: CASRGGSNYGYTF; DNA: TGTGCCAGCAGGGGAGGGTCTAACTATGGCTACACCTTC
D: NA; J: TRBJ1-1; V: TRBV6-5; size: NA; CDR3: CASSAGNGNTEAFF; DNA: TGTGCCAGCAGTGCCGGGAACGGGAACACTGAAGCTTTCTTT
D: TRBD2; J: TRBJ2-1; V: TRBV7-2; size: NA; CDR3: CASTKLAGVAFF; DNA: TGTGCCAGCACCAAACTAGCGGGAGTGGCGTTCTTC
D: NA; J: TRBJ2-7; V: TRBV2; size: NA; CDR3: CASRVDRRYEQYF; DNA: TGTGCCAGCAGAGTCGACAGGAGGTACGAGCAGTACTTC
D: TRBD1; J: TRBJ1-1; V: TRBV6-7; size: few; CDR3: CASRGPGQGEGAFF; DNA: TGTGCCAGCAGAGGTCCGGGACAGGGGGAAGGAGCTTTCTTT
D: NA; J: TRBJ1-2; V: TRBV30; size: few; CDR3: CAWSTTGGDGYTF; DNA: TGTGCCTGGAGTACGACGGGGGGAGATGGCTACACCTTC
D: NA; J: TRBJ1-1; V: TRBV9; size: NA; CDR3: CASSVLPPGDTEAFF; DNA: TGTGCCAGCAGCGTACTTCCGCCAGGGGACACTGAAGCTTTCTTT
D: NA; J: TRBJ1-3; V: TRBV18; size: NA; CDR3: CASSPPARGAGNTIYF; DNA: TGTGCCAGCTCACCACCGGCCAGGGGAGCTGGAAACACCATATATTTT
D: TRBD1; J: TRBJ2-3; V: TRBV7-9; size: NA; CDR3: CASSDTGQVPDTQYF; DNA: TGTGCCAGCAGCGATACGGGACAGGTGCCAGATACGCAGTATTTT
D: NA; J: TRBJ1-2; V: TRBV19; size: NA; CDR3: CASSIPYYGYTF; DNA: TGTGCCAGTAGTATACCCTACTATGGCTACACCTTC
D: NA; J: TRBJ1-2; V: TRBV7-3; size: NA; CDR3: CASSPAGYGYTF; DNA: TGTGCCAGCAGCCCCGCGGGTTATGGCTACACCTTC
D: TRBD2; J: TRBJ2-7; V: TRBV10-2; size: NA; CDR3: CASKLAGSEQYF; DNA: TGCGCCAGCAAACTAGCGGGATCCGAGCAGTACTTC
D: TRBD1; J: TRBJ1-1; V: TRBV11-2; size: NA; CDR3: CASRTGGLLTEAFF; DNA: TGTGCCAGCAGGACAGGGGGGTTATTGACTGAAGCTTTCTTT
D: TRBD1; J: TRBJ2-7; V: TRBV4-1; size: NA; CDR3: CASSQDRARRYEQYF; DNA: TGCGCCAGCAGCCAGGACAGGGCCCGGCGCTACGAGCAGTACTTC
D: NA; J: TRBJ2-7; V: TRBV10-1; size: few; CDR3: CASSDGAMQYF; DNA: TGCGCCAGCAGTGATGGAGCTATGCAGTACTTC
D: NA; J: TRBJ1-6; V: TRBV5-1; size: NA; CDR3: CASSLEGGRRNSPLHF; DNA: TGCGCCAGCAGCTTGGAAGGAGGTAGGAGGAATTCACCCCTCCACTTT
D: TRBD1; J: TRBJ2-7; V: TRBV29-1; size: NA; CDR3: CSVVTGVRYEQYF; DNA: TGCAGCGTTGTTACAGGGGTTCGCTACGAGCAGTACTTC
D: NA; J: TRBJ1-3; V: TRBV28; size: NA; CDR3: CASSLNSGFGNTIYF; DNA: TGTGCCAGCAGTTTAAACTCGGGGTTCGGAAACACCATATATTTT
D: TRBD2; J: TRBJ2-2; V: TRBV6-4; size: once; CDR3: CASSAGTSAGELFF; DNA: TGTGCCAGCAGTGCCGGGACTAGCGCCGGGGAGCTGTTTTTT
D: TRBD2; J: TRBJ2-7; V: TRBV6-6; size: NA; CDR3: CASSQGRDYLSEQYF; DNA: TGTGCCAGCAGTCAAGGGAGGGACTATTTAAGCGAGCAGTACTTC
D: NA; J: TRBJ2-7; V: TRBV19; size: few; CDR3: CASSGRDKRSYEQYF; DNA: TGTGCCAGTAGTGGTCGGGACAAGCGCTCCTACGAGCAGTACTTC
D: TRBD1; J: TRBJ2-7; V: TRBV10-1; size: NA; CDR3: CASSDGTGFGEQYF; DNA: TGCGCCAGCAGTGACGGGACAGGGTTTGGCGAGCAGTACTTC
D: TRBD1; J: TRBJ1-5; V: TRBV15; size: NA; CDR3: CATSITGVQPQHF; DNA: TGTGCCACCAGCATCACAGGGGTTCAGCCCCAGCATTTT
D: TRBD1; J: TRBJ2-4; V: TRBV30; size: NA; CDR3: CAWSTTGGGIQYF; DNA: TGTGCCTGGAGTACCACAGGGGGCGGCATTCAGTACTTC
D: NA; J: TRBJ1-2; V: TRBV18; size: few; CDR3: CASSPPAGYRPHYGYTF; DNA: TGTGCCAGCTCACCACCGGCAGGGTACAGACCCCACTATGGCTACACCTTC
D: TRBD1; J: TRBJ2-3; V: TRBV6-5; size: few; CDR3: CATSGDSLTDTQYF; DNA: TGTGCCACCTCTGGGGACAGCCTCACAGATACGCAGTATTTT
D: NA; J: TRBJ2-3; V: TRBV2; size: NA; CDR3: CASLAGTLTDTQYF; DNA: TGTGCCAGCCTGGCCGGGACTCTCACAGATACGCAGTATTTT
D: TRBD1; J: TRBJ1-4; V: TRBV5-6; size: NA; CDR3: CASSFRTGNEKLFF; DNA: TGTGCCAGCAGCTTTCGGACAGGGAATGAAAAACTGTTTTTT
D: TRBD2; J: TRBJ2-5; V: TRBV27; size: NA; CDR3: CASRLAGGLETQYF; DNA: TGTGCCAGCAGGTTAGCGGGAGGGTTGGAGACCCAGTACTTC